This is a list of T cell receptor beta chains from one sample in a study of blood T cell repertoires in COVID-19. Some clones are missing from TCRdb's copy, which holds only in-frame ones; the method was immunoSEQ multiplex PCR. The table lists some 220,000 clones, roughly 80% of them singletons, with approximately 5.2% in the top ten. The sample comprised peripheral blood. These receptors came from a woman aged 70 to 79 with COVID-19, enrolled during active disease. CDR3s include the opening cysteine and the closing phenylalanine or tryptophan. A D gene is named only where the DNA matches it firmly. For some rows the clone size is stated as once, few or many, or as a class when expanded; others skip it.

clone size | D gene | J gene | V gene | CDR3 DNA | CDR3 protein
NA | NA | TRBJ1-1 | TRBV3-1/TRBV3-2 | TGTGCCAGCAGCTCGGGCACTGAAGCTTTCTTT | CASSSGTEAFF
NA | NA | TRBJ1-4 | TRBV27 | TGTGCCAGCAGAGAAGCAGGGCTCTATGAAAAACTGTTTTTT | CASREAGLYEKLFF
once | NA | TRBJ1-5 | TRBV2 | TGTGCCAGCAGGAGGAACGGGGGGGGACAGCCCCAGCATTTT | CASRRNGGGQPQHF
few | NA | TRBJ1-1 | TRBV14 | TGTGCCAGCAGCCAAGACCCAGGGCCCACCTCTGAAGCTTTCTTT | CASSQDPGPTSEAFF
NA | NA | TRBJ2-2 | TRBV30 | TGTGCCTGGAGTGCCGACAGGTTGAACACCGGGGAGCTGTTTTTT | CAWSADRLNTGELFF
NA | TRBD1 | TRBJ1-1 | TRBV3-1/TRBV3-2 | TGTGCCAGCAGCCGCACAGGGGACACTGAAGCTTTCTTT | CASSRTGDTEAFF
NA | NA | TRBJ2-1 | TRBV4-1 | TGCGCCAGCACCGGGGGAGGCAATGAGCAGTTCTTC | CASTGGGNEQFF
NA | TRBD1 | TRBJ2-7 | TRBV12-3/TRBV12-4 | TGTGCCAGCAGCCTAGGACAGGGCTACGAGCAGTACTTC | CASSLGQGYEQYF
NA | TRBD2 | TRBJ2-1 | TRBV29-1 | TGCAGCGGCTTGTTCCTACGGGGGGGCAATGAGCAGTTCTTC | CSGLFLRGGNEQFF
NA | TRBD2 | TRBJ2-3 | TRBV13 | TGTGCCAGCAAGCGGGAGGGAACAGATACGCAGTATTTT | CASKREGTDTQYF
once | NA | TRBJ1-5 | TRBV19 | TGTGCCAGTAGTATAGGACAGATTAATAGCAATCAGCCCCAGCATTTT | CASSIGQINSNQPQHF
NA | TRBD1 | TRBJ2-7 | TRBV5-1 | TGCGCCAGCAGCTTGGCGTGGACAGGGGTGTCCTACGAGCAGTACTTC | CASSLAWTGVSYEQYF
NA | TRBD2 | TRBJ2-3 | TRBV6-5 | TGTGCCAGCAGGAGTAGCGGGAGAGGGGGAGATACGCAGTATTTT | CASRSSGRGGDTQYF
NA | NA | TRBJ2-2 | TRBV30 | TGTGCCTCAAAGGGAGAAAGCAACACCGGGGAGCTGTTTTTT | CASKGESNTGELFF
NA | NA | TRBJ1-2 | TRBV5-6 | TGTGCCAGCAGCGCAGGAGGTGGCTACACCTTC | CASSAGGGYTF
many | TRBD2 | TRBJ2-2 | TRBV11-2 | TGTGCCAGCACCGGACTAGCGGGAGTGGGCGGGGAGCTGTTTTTT | CASTGLAGVGGELFF
NA | NA | TRBJ1-5 | TRBV19 | TGTGCCGGGGCGGCAGGAGAAAATCAGCCCCAGCATTTT | CAGAAGENQPQHF
NA | NA | TRBJ2-7 | TRBV3-1/TRBV3-2 | TGTGCCAGCGCCCAGGATTACGAGCAGTACTTC | CASAQDYEQYF
NA | TRBD1 | TRBJ1-2 | TRBV18 | TGTGCCAGCTCATTAGGGACAGAAAGGAGTCGCGGCTACACCTTC | CASSLGTERSRGYTF
NA | NA | TRBJ2-7 | TRBV10-3 | TGTGCCATCAGTGAGTCTTCGTTCGAGCAGTACTTC | CAISESSFEQYF
NA | NA | TRBJ1-1 | TRBV18 | TGTGCCAGCTCACCTTTGGCAGGGGCCCTTCAAAGGACTGAAGCTTTCTTT | CASSPLAGALQRTEAFF
NA | NA | TRBJ2-1 | TRBV5-1 | TGCGCCAGCAGCGAAGAGCTAGCCCAAAATGAGCAGTTCTTC | CASSEELAQNEQFF
NA | TRBD2 | TRBJ2-7 | TRBV6-5 | TGTGCCAGCAGCTTCGGGAGGATCTCCTACGAGCAGTACTTC | CASSFGRISYEQYF
NA | TRBD2 | TRBJ2-7 | TRBV29-1 | TGCAGCGTTCACCGGGGGGGGGAGCAGTACTTC | CSVHRGGEQYF
once | TRBD1 | TRBJ1-2 | TRBV28 | TGTGCCAGCAGGGAAGGGACAGACTATGGCTACACCTTC | CASREGTDYGYTF
few | NA | TRBJ2-7 | TRBV28 | TGTGCCAGCAGGGTTGGACTTCACTACGAGCAGTACTTC | CASRVGLHYEQYF
NA | NA | TRBJ2-7 | TRBV24-1 | TGTGCCACCAGTGAATCGGGGGTGGGGGAGCAGTACTTC | CATSESGVGEQYF
NA | NA | TRBJ1-1 | TRBV30 | TGTGCCGGACAACAGGGAGTGAACACTGAAGCTTTCTTT | CAGQQGVNTEAFF
NA | NA | TRBJ2-5 | TRBV15 | TGTGCCACCAGCGGCTCAACAGGGTCCGGAGAGACCCAGTACTTC | CATSGSTGSGETQYF
NA | TRBD2 | TRBJ2-7 | TRBV15 | TGTGCCACCAGCAGAGAGCGGGAGGGCCTCTACGAGCAGTACTTC | CATSREREGLYEQYF
NA | NA | TRBJ1-1 | TRBV18 | TGTGCCAGCTCAGGGGGCTTCTTACTTGAGGCTTTCTTT | CASSGGFLLEAFF
once | NA | TRBJ1-2 | TRBV5-4 | TGTGCCAGCAGACCGGGGGGGGGCCCGATCTATGGCTACACCTTC | CASRPGGGPIYGYTF
NA | NA | TRBJ1-1 | TRBV7-2 | TGTGCCAGCAGCCCGTCTAATGGGAGGAACACTGAAGCTTTCTTT | CASSPSNGRNTEAFF
few | NA | TRBJ1-5 | TRBV30 | TGTGCCTGGAGTGGTCAGTTGGATCAGCCCCAGCATTTT | CAWSGQLDQPQHF
NA | TRBD1 | TRBJ1-4 | TRBV5-5 | TGTGCCAGCAGCGCACCACCGGGACAGGACCCTACTAATGAAAAACTGTTTTTT | CASSAPPGQDPTNEKLFF
few | NA | TRBJ1-1 | TRBV2 | TGTGCCAGCCTACCCGTAAGAGGAGCTTTCTTT | CASLPVRGAFF
NA | NA | TRBJ1-5 | TRBV18 | TGTGCCAGCTCACCAATGGACAGAGATCAGCCCCAGCATTTT | CASSPMDRDQPQHF
few | TRBD1 | TRBJ1-1 | TRBV6-5 | TGTGCCAGCAAAAGACAGGGGCAGAACACTGAAGCTTTCTTT | CASKRQGQNTEAFF
NA | NA | TRBJ1-6 | TRBV28 | TGTGCCAGCAGCCTCAGGGGATCCGCTTTTCGTGATAATTCACCCCTCCACTTT | CASSLRGSAFRDNSPLHF
NA | TRBD1 | TRBJ1-6 | TRBV7-6 | TGTGCCAGCAGCTCGGGACAGGGTGCTAATTCACCCCTCCACTTT | CASSSGQGANSPLHF
NA | NA | TRBJ2-2 | TRBV19 | TGTGCCAGTACGGGCCAGCGGGCGAACACCGGGGAGCTGTTTTTT | CASTGQRANTGELFF
NA | NA | TRBJ1-6 | TRBV6-5 | TGTGCCAGCAGTTACCTGGGGGGATCACCCCTCCACTTT | CASSYLGGSPLHF
NA | NA | TRBJ1-6 | TRBV7-2 | TGTGCCAGCAGCTTAGAATTCTTTAATTCACCCCTCCACTTT | CASSLEFFNSPLHF
NA | NA | TRBJ2-2 | TRBV5-1 | TGCGCCAGCAGGACTCTTAACACCGGGGAGCTGTTTTTT | CASRTLNTGELFF
NA | NA | TRBJ1-6 | TRBV28 | TGTGCCAGCAGTCTTAATTCACCCCTCCACTTT | CASSLNSPLHF
NA | NA | TRBJ2-1 | TRBV5-8 | TGTGCCAGCAGTCCCGACTACCAGCAGTTCTTC | CASSPDYQQFF
NA | NA | TRBJ2-1 | TRBV7-2 | TGTGCCAGCAGCTTCCGACAGGACTACAATGAGCAGTTCTTC | CASSFRQDYNEQFF
NA | TRBD1 | TRBJ2-2 | TRBV4-1 | TGCGCCAGCAGCCAAGAGACGGGACAGGGGGCGCGGGCCGGGGAGCTGTTTTTT | CASSQETGQGARAGELFF
NA | TRBD1 | TRBJ1-5 | TRBV19 | TGTGCCAGTAGTATAGGAGGGACAGGGGGCAATCAGCCCCAGCATTTT | CASSIGGTGGNQPQHF
few | NA | TRBJ2-1 | TRBV27 | TGTGCCAGCGGCAGGGGCTTTGGGCAGTTCTTC | CASGRGFGQFF
NA | TRBD2 | TRBJ2-1 | TRBV4-3 | TGCGCCAGCAGCCAAGGGACTAGCTACAATGAGCAGTTCTTC | CASSQGTSYNEQFF
NA | TRBD1 | TRBJ1-3 | TRBV7-9 | TGTGCCAGCAGCAGGACAGGGGGAAACACCATATATTTT | CASSRTGGNTIYF
NA | TRBD1 | TRBJ1-5 | TRBV24-1 | TGTGCCACCAGTTCCGGGACAGGGACCAATCAGCCCCAGCATTTT | CATSSGTGTNQPQHF
NA | TRBD1 | TRBJ1-5 | TRBV27 | TGTGCCACCAGGGGGGGGAAGAGCAATCAGCCCCAGCATTTT | CATRGGKSNQPQHF
NA | NA | TRBJ2-7 | TRBV7-3 | TGTGCCAGCAGCTTAACGCCCAGCGGAGTCTACGAGCAGTACTTC | CASSLTPSGVYEQYF
NA | TRBD1 | TRBJ2-7 | TRBV18 | TGTGCCAGCTCACCCGGGACAGCCTCCTACGAGCAGTACTTC | CASSPGTASYEQYF
NA | TRBD2 | TRBJ2-3 | TRBV7-2 | TGTGCCAGCGGCGGGAGTGGGCACGGGGATACGCAGTATTTT | CASGGSGHGDTQYF
NA | TRBD1 | TRBJ1-5 | TRBV19 | TGTGCCAGTAGTATTCGGACAGGGATAGGCAATCAGCCCCAGCATTTT | CASSIRTGIGNQPQHF
few | NA | TRBJ2-1 | TRBV30 | TGTGCCTGGAGTAATGTAGATGAGCAGTTCTTC | CAWSNVDEQFF